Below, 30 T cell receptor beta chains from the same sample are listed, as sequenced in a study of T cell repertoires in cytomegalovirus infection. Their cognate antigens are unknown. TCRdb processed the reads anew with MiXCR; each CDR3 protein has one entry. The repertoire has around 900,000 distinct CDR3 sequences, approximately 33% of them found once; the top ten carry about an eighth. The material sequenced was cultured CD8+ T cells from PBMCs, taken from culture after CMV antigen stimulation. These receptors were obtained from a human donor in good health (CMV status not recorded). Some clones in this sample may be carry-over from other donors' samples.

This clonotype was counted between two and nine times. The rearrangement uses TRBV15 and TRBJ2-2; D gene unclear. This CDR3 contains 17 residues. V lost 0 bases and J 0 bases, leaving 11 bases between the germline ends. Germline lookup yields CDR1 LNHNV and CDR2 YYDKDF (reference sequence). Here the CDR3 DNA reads TGTGCCACCAGCAGAGACCGCCTAGGCGCGAACACCGGGGAGCTGTTTTTT. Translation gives CATSRDRLGANTGELFF.

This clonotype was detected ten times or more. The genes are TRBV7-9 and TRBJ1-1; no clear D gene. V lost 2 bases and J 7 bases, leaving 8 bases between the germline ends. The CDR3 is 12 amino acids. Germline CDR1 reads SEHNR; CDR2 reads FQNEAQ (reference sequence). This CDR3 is CASSLTGVEAFF. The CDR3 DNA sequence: TGTGCCAGCAGCTTAACCGGAGTTGAAGCTTTCTTT.

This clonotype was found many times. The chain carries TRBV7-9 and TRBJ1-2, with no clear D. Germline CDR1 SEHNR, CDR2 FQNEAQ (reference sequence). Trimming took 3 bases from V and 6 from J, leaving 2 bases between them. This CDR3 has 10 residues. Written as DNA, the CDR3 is TGTGCCAGCAGCTTTGATGGCTACACCTTC. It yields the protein CASSFDGYTF.

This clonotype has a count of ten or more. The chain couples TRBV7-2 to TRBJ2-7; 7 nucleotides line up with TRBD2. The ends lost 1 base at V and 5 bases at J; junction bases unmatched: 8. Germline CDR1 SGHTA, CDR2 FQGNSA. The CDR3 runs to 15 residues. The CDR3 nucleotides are TGTGCCAGCAGCTTAGTACCGGGGGGAGCTAACGAGCAGTACTTC. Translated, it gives CASSLVPGGANEQYF.

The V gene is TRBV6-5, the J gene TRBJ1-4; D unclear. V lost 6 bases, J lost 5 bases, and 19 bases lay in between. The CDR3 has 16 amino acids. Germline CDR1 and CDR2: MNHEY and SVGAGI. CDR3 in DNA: TGTGCCAGCAGCGTCGTTTGGGCTGCGAGGAATGAAAAACTGTTTTTT. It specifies CASSVVWAARNEKLFF.

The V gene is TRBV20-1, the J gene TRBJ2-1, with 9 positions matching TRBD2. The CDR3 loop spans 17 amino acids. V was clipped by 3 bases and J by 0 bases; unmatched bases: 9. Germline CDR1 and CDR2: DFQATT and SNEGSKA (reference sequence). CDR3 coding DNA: TGCAGTGCTAGCCAAGCGGGGGGCCTGAGCTCCTACAATGAGCAGTTCTTC. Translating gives CSASQAGGLSSYNEQFF.

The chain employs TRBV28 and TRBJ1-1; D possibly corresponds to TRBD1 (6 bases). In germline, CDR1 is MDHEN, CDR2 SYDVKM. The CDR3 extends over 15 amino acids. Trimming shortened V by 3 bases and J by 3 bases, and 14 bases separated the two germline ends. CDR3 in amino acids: CASSLGGGRYTEAFF. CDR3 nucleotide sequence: TGTGCCAGCAGTTTGGGGGGGGGCAGGTACACTGAAGCTTTCTTT.

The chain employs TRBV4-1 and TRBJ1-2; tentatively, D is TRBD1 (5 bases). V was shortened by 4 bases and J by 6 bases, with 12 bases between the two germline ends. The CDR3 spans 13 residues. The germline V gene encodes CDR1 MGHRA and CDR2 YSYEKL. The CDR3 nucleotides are TGCGCCAGCAGCCCCTTGGGGGACCATGGCTACACCTTC. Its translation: CASSPLGDHGYTF.

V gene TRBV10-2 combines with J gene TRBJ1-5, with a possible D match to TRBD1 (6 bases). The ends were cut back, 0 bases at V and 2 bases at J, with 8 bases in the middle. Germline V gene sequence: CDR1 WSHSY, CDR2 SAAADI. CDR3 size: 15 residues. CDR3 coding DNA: TGCGCCAGCAGTGAGTCGAACAGGGGCAATCAGCCCCAGCATTTT. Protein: CASSESNRGNQPQHF.

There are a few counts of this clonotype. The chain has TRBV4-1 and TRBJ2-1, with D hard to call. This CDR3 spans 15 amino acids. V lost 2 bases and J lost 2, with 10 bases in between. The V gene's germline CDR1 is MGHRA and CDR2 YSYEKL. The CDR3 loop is CASSQHTTPYNEQFF. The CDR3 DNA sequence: TGCGCCAGCAGCCAACATACCACCCCCTACAATGAGCAGTTCTTC.

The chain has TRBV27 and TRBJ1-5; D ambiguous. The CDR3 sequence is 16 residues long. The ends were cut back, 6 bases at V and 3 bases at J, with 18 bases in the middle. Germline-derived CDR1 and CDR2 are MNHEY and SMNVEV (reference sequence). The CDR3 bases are TGTGCCAGCAGCTTAGCGGCAGGCCTTTTCAATCAGCCCCAGCATTTT. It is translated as CASSLAAGLFNQPQHF.

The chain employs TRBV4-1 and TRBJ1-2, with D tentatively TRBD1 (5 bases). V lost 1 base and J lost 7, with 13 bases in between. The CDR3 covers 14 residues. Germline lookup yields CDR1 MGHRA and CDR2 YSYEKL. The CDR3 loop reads CASSQVGRDGGYTF. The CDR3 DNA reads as TGCGCCAGCAGCCAAGTAGGCAGGGACGGTGGCTACACCTTC.

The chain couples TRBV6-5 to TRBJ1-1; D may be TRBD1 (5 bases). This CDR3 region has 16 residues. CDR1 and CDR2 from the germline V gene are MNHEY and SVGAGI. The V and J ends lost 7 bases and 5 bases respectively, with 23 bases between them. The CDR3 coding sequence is TGTGCCAGCACCCTACTACTGACAGCTGGAGGGACTGAAGCTTTCTTT. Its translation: CASTLLLTAGGTEAFF.

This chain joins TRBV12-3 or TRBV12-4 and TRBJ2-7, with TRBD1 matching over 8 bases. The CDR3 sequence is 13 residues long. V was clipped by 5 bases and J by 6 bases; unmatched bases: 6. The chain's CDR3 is CASSPGTGFEQYV. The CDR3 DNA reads TGTGCCAGCAGTCCCGGGACAGGCTTCGAGCAGTACGTC.

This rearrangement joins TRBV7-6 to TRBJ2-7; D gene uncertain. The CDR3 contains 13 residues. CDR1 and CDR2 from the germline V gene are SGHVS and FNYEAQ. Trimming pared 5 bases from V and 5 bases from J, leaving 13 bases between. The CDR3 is CASSPHRIHEQYF. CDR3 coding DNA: TGTGCCAGCAGCCCTCACCGAATCCACGAGCAGTACTTC.

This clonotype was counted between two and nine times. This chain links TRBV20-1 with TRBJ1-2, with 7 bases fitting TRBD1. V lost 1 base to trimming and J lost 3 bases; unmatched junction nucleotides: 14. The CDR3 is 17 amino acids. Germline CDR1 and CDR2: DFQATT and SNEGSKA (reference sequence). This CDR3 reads CSARAGKARDSYYGYTF. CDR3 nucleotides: TGCAGTGCTAGAGCCGGAAAGGCCCGGGACAGCTACTATGGCTACACCTTC.

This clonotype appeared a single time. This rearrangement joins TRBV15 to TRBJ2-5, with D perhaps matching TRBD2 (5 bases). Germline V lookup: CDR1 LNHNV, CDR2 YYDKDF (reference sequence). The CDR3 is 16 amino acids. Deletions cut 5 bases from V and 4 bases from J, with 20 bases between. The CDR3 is CATSVLGELLGETQYF. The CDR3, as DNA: TGTGCCACCAGCGTCCTTGGGGAGCTCCTTGGAGAGACCCAGTACTTC. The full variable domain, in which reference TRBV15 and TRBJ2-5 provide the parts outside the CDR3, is DAMVIQNPRYQVTQFGKPVTLSCSQTLNHNVMYWYQQKSSQAPKLLFHYYDKDFNNEADTPDNFQSRRPNTSFCFLDIRSPGLGDTAMYLCATSVLGELLGETQYFGPGTRLLVL.

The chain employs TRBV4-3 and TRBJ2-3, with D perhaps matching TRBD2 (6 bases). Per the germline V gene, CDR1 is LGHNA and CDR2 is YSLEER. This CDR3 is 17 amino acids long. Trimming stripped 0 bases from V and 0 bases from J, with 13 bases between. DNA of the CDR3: TGCGCCAGCAGCCAAGATCGGGACCTAGCGAGCACAGATACGCAGTATTTT. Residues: CASSQDRDLASTDTQYF.

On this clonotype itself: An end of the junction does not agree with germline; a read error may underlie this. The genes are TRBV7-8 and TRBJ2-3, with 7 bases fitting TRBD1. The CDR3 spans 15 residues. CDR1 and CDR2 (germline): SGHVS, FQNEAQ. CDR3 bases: TGTGTCAGCAGCTTAGGGGACAGAAGCACAGATACGCAGTATTTT. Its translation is CVSSLGDRSTDTQYF. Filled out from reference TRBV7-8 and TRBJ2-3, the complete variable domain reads GAGVSQSPRYKVAKRGQDVALRCDPISGHVSLFWYQQALGQGPEFLTYFQNEAQLDKSGLPSDRFFAERPEGSVSTLKIQRTQQEDSAVYLCVSSLGDRSTDTQYFGPGTRLTVL.

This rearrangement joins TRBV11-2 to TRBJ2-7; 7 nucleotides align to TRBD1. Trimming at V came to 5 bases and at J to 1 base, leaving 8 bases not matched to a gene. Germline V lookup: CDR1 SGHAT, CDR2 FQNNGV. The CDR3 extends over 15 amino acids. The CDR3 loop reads CASSTTYRGSYEQYV. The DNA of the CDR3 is TGTGCCAGCAGCACAACTTACAGGGGTTCCTACGAGCAGTACGTC.

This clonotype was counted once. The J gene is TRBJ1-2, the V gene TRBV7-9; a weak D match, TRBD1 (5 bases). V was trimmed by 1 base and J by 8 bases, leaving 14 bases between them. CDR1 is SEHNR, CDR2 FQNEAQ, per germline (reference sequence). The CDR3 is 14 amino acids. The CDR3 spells CASSLDQGALGYTF. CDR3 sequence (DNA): TGTGCCAGCAGCTTAGATCAAGGGGCCCTCGGCTACACCTTC.

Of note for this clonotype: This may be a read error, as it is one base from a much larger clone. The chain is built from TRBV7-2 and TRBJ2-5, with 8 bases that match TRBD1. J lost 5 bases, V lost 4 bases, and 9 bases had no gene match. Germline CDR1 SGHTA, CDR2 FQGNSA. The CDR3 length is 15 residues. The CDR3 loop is CASSWDRRYDETQYF. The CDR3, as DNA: TGTGCCAGCAGCTGGGACAGGAGGTACGACGAGACCCAGTACTTC.

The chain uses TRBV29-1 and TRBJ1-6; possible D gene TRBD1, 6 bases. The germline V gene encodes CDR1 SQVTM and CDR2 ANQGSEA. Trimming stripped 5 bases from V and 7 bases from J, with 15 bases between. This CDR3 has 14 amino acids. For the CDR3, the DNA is TGCAGCGTTCGGGGGGGGGGCGCGAATTCACCCCTCCACTTT. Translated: CSVRGGGANSPLHF.

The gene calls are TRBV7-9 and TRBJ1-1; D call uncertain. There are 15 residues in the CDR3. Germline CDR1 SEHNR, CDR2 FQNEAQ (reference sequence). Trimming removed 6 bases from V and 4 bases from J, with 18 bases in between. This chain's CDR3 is CASSPPGAPFTEAFF. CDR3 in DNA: TGTGCCAGCAGTCCTCCGGGAGCCCCTTTCACTGAAGCTTTCTTT.

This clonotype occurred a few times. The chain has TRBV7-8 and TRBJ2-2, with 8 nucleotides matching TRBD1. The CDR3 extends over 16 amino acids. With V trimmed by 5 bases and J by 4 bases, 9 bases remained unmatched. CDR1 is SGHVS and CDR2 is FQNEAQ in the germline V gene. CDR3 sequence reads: CASSPRLTGVTGELFF. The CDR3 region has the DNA TGTGCCAGCAGCCCTAGGTTGACAGGGGTCACCGGGGAGCTGTTTTTT.

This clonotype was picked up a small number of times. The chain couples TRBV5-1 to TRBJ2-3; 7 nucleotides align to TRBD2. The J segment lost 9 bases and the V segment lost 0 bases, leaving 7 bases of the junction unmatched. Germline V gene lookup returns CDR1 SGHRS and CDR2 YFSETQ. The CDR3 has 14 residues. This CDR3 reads CASSLAAGPPTQYF. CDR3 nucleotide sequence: TGCGCCAGCAGCTTGGCAGCGGGGCCCCCGACGCAGTATTTT.

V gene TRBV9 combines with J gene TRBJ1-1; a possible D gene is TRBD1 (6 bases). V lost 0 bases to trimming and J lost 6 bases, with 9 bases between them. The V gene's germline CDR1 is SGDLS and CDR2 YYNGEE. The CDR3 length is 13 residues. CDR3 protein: CASSVAGVAEAFF. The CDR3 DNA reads TGTGCCAGCAGCGTAGCAGGGGTCGCTGAAGCTTTCTTT.

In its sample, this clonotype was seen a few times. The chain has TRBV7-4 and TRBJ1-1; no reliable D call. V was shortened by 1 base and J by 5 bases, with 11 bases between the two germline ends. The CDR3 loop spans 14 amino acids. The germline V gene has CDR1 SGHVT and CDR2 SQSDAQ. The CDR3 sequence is CASSLDATRTEAFF. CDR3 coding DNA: TGTGCCAGCAGCTTAGACGCTACCAGGACTGAAGCTTTCTTT.

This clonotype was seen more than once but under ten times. The CDR3 spells CASSSEGAPRETQYF. The CDR3 DNA reads TGTGCCAGCAGCTCCGAGGGCGCCCCTAGAGAGACCCAGTACTTC. This rearrangement joins TRBV7-9 to TRBJ2-5; D might be TRBD2 (5 bases). The CDR3 is 15 residues long. In germline, CDR1 is SEHNR, CDR2 FQNEAQ (reference sequence). Trimming left V 4 bases short and J 4 bases short, with 16 bases between. Full variable domain (rest looked up from reference TRBV7-9 and TRBJ2-5): DTGVSQNPRHKITKRGQNVTFRCDPISEHNRLYWYRQTLGQGPEFLTYFQNEAQLEKSRLLSDRFSAERPKGSFSTLEIQRTEQGDSAMYLCASSSEGAPRETQYFGPGTRLLVL.

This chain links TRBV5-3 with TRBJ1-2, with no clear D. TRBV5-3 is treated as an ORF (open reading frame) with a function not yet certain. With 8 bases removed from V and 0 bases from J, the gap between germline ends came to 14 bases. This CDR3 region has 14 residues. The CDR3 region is CASTRTEANYGYTF. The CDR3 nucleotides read TGTGCCAGCACCCGGACGGAGGCTAACTATGGCTACACCTTC.